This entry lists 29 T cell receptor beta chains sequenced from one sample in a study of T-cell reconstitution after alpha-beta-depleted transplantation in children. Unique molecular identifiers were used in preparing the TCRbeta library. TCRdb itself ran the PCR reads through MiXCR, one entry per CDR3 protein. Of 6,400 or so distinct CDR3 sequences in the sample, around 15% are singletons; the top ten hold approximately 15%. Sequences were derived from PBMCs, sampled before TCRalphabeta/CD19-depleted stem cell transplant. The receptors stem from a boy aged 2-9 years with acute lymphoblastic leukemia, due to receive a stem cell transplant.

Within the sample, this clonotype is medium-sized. The CDR3 sequence is CASSSLLAGGNNEQFF. In DNA, the CDR3 is TGCGCCAGCAGCTCACTACTAGCGGGGGGTAACAATGAGCAGTTCTTC. V usage is TRBV5-1 and J usage is TRBJ2-1; 12 bases align to TRBD2. In germline, CDR1 is SGHRS, CDR2 YFSETQ. Trimming at V came to 3 bases and at J to 5 bases, leaving 6 bases not matched to a gene. The CDR3 is 16 amino acids.

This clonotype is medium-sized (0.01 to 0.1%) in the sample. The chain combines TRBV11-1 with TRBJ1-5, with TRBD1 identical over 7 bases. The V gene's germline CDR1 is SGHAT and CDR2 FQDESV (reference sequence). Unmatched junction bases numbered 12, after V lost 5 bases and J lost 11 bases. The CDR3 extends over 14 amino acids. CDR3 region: CASSRDRVEGSQHF. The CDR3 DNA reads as TGTGCCAGCAGCCGAGACAGGGTAGAAGGATCCCAGCATTTT.

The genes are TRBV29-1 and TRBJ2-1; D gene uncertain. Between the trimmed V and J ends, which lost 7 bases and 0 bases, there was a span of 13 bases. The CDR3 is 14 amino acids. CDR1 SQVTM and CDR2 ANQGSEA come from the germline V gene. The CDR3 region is CSGIDIASYNEQFF. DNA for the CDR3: TGCAGCGGTATAGACATTGCCTCCTACAATGAGCAGTTCTTC.

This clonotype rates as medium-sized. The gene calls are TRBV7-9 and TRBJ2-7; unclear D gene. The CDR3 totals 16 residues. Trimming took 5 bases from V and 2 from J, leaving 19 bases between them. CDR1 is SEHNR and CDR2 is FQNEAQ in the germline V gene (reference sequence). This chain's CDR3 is CASSDTHFLRAYEQYF. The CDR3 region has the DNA TGTGCCAGCAGCGACACCCATTTTTTGAGAGCCTACGAGCAGTACTTC.

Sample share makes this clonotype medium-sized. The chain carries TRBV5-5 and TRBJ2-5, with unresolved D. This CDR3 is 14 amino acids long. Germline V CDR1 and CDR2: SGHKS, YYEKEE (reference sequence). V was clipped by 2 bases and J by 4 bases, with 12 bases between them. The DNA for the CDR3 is TGTGCCAGCAGCTTAGGCAGCCCTGGAGAGACCCAGTACTTC. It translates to CASSLGSPGETQYF.

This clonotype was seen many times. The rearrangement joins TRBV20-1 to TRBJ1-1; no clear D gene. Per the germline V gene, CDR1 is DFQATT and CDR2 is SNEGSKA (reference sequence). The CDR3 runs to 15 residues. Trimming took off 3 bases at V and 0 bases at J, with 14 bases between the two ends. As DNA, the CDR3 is TGCAGTGCTAGCCCCGCCTCCGCGTTGAACACTGAAGCTTTCTTT. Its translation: CSASPASALNTEAFF.

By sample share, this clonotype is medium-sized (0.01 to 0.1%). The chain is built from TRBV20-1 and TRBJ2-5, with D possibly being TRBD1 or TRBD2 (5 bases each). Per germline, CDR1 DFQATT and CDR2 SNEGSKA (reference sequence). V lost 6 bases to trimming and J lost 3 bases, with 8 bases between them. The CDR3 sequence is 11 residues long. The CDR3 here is CSAGDEETQYF. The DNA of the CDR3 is TGCAGTGCCGGGGACGAAGAGACCCAGTACTTC.

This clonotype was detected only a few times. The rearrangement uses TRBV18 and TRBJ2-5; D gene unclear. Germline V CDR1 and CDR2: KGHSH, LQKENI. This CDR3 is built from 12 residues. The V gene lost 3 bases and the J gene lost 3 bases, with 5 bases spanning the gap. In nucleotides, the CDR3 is TGTGCCAGCTCACCGAATGAAGAGACCCAGTACTTC. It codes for CASSPNEETQYF.

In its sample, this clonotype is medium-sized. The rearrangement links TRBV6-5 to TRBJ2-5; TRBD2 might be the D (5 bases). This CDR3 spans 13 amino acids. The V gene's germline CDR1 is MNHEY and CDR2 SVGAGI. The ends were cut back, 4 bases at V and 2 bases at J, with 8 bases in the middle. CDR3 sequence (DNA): TGTGCCAGCAGTTGGAGAGGGCAAGAGACCCAGTACTTC. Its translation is CASSWRGQETQYF.

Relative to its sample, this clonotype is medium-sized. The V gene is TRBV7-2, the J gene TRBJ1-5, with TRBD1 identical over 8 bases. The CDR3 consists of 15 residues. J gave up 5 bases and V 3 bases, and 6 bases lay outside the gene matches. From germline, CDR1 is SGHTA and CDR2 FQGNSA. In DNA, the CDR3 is TGTGCCAGCAGCTTCTTCGACAGGGGCTATCAGCCCCAGCATTTT. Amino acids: CASSFFDRGYQPQHF.

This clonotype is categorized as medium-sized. The DNA for the CDR3 is TGCAGTGCTAGAGTTGGGTCGACGGCCACTGAAGCTTTCTTT. This sequence encodes CSARVGSTATEAFF. The rearrangement links TRBV20-1 to TRBJ1-1; D is unclear. The V end lost 1 base, the J end lost 4 bases, and 13 bases lay between the germline ends. The CDR3 totals 14 residues. Germline CDR1 DFQATT, CDR2 SNEGSKA (reference sequence).

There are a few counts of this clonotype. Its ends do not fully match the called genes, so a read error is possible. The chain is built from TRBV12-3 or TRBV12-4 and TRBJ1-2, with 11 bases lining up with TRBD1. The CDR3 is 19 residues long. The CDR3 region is CAISSLRPGTGGGNYGYTF. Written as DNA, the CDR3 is TGTGCCATCAGTTCACTTCGTCCCGGGACAGGGGGGGGAAACTATGGCTACACCTTC.

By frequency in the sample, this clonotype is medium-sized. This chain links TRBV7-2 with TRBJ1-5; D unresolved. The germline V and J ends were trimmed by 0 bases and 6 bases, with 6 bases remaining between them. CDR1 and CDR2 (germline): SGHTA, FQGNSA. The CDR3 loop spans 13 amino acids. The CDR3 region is CASSLAWAQPQHF. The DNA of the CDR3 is TGTGCCAGCAGCTTAGCCTGGGCTCAGCCCCAGCATTTT.

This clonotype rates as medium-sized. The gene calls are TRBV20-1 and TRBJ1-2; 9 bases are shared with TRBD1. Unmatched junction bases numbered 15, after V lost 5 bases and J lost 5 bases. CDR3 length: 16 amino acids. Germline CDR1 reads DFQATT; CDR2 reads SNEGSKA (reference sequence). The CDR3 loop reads CSAFSNRDRVSYGYTF. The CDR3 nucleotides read TGCAGTGCTTTTTCTAACCGGGACAGGGTGTCGTATGGCTACACCTTC.

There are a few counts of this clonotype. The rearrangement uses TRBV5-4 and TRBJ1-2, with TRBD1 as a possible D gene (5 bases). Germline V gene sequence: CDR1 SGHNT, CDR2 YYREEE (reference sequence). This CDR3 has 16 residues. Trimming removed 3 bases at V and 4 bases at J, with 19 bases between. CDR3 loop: CASSSAASGILYGYTF. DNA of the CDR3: TGTGCCAGCAGCTCGGCCGCATCAGGGATACTCTATGGCTACACCTTC. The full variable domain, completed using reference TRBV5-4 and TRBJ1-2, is ETGVTQSPTHLIKTRGQQVTLRCSSQSGHNTVSWYQQALGQGPQFIFQYYREEENGRGNFPPRFSGLQFPNYSSELNVNALELDDSALYLCASSSAASGILYGYTFGSGTRLTVV.

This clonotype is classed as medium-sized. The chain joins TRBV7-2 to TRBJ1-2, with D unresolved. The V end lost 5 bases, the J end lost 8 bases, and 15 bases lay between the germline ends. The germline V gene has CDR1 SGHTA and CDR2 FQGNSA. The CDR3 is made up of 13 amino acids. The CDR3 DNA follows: TGTGCCAGCAGCGCCAGACCTAACCGGGGCTACACCTTC. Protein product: CASSARPNRGYTF.

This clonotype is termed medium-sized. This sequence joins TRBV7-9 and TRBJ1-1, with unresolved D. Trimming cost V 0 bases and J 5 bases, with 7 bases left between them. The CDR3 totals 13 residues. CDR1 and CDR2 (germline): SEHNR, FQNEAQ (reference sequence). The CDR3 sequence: CASSLAERTEAFF. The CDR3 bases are TGTGCCAGCAGCTTAGCGGAGCGGACTGAAGCTTTCTTT.

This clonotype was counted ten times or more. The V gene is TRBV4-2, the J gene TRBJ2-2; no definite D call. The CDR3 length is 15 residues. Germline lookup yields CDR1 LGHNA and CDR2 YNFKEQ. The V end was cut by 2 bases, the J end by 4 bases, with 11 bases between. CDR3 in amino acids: CASSQSVFGTGELFF. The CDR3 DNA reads TGTGCCAGCAGCCAATCAGTGTTTGGCACCGGGGAGCTGTTTTTT.

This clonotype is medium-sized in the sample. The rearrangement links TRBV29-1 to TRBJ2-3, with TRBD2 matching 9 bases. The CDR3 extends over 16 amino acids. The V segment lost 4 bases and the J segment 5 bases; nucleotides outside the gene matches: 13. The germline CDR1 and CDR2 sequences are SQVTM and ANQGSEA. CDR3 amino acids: CSVVFLRGGDIDTQYF. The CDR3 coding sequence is TGCAGCGTTGTATTCCTGCGGGGGGGCGATATAGATACGCAGTATTTT.

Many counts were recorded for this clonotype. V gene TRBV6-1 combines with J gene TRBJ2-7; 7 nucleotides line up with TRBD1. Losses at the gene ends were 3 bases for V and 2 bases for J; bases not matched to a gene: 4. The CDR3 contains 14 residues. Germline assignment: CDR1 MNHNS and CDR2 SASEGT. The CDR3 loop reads CASSERQGAYEQYF. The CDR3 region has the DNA TGTGCCAGCAGTGAGAGGCAGGGGGCCTACGAGCAGTACTTC.

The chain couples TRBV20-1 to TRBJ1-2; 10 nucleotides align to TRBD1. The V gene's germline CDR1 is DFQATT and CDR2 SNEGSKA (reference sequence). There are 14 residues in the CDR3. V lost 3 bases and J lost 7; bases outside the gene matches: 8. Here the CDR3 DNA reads TGCAGTGCTAGGGAGACAGGGGGCGCGGTTGGCTACACCTTC. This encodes CSARETGGAVGYTF.

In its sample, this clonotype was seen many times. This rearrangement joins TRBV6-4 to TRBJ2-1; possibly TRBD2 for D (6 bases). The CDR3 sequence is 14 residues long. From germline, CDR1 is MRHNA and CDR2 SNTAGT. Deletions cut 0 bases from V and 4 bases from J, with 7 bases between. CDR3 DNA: TGTGCCAGCAGTGACTCGGGGGGATACAATGAGCAGTTCTTC. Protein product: CASSDSGGYNEQFF.

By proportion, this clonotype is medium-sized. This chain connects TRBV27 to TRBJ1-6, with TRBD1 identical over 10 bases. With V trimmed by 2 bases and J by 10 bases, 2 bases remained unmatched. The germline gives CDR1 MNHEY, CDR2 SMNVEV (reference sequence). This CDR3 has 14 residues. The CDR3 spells CASSLGTGVSPLHF. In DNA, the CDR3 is TGTGCCAGCAGTTTAGGGACAGGGGTCTCACCCCTCCACTTT.

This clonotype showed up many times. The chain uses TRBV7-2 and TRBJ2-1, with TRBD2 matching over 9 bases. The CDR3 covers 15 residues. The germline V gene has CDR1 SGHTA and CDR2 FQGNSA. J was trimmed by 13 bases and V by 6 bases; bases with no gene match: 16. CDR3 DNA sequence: TGTGCCAGCAGTCCCCCCCCCCGGCTAGCGGGGCGCCAGTTCTTC. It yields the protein CASSPPPRLAGRQFF.

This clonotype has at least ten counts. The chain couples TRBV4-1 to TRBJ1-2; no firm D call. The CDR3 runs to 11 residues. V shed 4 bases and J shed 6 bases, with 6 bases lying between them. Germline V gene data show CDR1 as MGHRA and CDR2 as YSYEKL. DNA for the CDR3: TGCGCCAGCAGCCCCCAGGATGGCTACACCTTC. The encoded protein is CASSPQDGYTF.

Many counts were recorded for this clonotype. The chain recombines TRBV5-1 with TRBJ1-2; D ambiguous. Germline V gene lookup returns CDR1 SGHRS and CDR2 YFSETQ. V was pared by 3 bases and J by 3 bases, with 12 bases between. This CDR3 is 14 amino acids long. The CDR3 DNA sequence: TGCGCCAGCAGCTACGGGGAAACCCACTATGGCTACACCTTC. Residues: CASSYGETHYGYTF.

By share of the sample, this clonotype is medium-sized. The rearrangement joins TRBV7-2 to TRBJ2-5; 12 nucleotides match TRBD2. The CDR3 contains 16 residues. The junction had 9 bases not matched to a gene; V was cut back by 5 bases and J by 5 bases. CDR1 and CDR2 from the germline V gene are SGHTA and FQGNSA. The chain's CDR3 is CASSPTLAGGSETQYF. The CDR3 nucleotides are TGTGCCAGCAGCCCGACACTAGCGGGGGGCTCGGAGACCCAGTACTTC. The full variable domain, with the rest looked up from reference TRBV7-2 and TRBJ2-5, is GAGVSQSPSNKVTEKGKDVELRCDPISGHTALYWYRQSLGQGLEFLIYFQGNSAPDKSGLPSDRFSAERTGGSVSTLTIQRTQQEDSAVYLCASSPTLAGGSETQYFGPGTRLLVL.

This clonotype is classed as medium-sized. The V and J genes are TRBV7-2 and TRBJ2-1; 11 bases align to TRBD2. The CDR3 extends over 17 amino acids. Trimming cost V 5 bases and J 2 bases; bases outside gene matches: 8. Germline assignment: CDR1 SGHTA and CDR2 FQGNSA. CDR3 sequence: CASSTPTTSGAYNEQFF. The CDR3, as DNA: TGTGCCAGCAGCACACCTACGACTAGCGGGGCCTACAATGAGCAGTTCTTC.

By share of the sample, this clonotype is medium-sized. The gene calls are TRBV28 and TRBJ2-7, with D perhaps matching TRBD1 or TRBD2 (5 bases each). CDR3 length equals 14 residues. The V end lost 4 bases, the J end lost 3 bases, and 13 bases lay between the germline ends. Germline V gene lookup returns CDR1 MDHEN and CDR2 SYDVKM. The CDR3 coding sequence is TGTGCCAGCAGTTCAGGGATGGCGGGCTACGAGCAGTACTTC. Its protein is CASSSGMAGYEQYF.